A selection of T cell receptor beta chains follows, all from one sample in a study of blood T cells in healthy people across ages. TCRdb reanalysed the 5' RACE reads using MiXCR and keeps one entry per CDR3 protein. The sample carries 1,300,000 or so distinct CDR3 sequences, approximately 59% recorded once. The sample consisted of blood. These receptors all come from a man between 18 and 35 years old in good health. CDR3s include the opening cysteine and the closing phenylalanine or tryptophan. The order of the fields is D gene, J gene, V gene, clone size, CDR3 protein, CDR3 DNA. D genes are given only for firm matches. Rows give clone size only sometimes, using once, few, many, or a class for an expanded clone.

- | TRBJ2-3 | TRBV18 | - | CASSPGDPPASTDTQYF | TGTGCCAGCTCACCAGGCGATCCCCCGGCTAGCACAGATACGCAGTATTTT
- | TRBJ2-1 | TRBV12-3/TRBV12-4 | - | CASSLKGGLFF | TGTGCCAGCAGTTTAAAAGGCGGTTTGTTCTTC
TRBD1 | TRBJ1-3 | TRBV7-2 | once | CASSLGGDSGNTIYF | TGTGCCAGCAGCTTAGGGGGGGACAGTGGAAACACCATATATTTT
- | TRBJ2-3 | TRBV12-3/TRBV12-4 | many | CASRNTDTQYF | TGTGCCAGCAGGAACACAGATACGCAGTATTTT
TRBD1 | TRBJ1-1 | TRBV11-2 | - | CASSLGTGRNTEAFF | TGTGCCAGCAGCTTAGGGACAGGACGGAACACTGAAGCTTTCTTT
- | TRBJ2-1 | TRBV4-1 | - | CASGLAGEQFF | TGCGCCAGCGGTCTCGCCGGTGAGCAGTTCTTC
- | TRBJ2-7 | TRBV20-1 | once | CSAGGIGIYEQYF | TGCAGTGCTGGGGGGATAGGAATCTACGAGCAGTACTTC
TRBD1 | TRBJ1-6 | TRBV5-5 | - | CASSHRDREEIANSPLHF | TGTGCCAGCAGCCACCGGGACAGGGAAGAAATTGCTAATTCACCCCTCCACTTT
- | TRBJ2-4 | TRBV4-2 | - | CASSQDHQGGGLAKNIQYF | TGTGCCAGCAGCCAAGATCATCAGGGGGGGGGACTAGCCAAAAACATTCAGTACTTC
- | TRBJ2-1 | TRBV12-3/TRBV12-4 | - | CASSFREWDNEQFF | TGTGCCAGCAGTTTTAGGGAATGGGACAATGAGCAGTTCTTC
- | TRBJ1-2 | TRBV9 | - | CASSGPSGSGGYGYTF | TGTGCCAGCAGCGGACCCTCGGGGAGCGGGGGGTATGGCTACACCTTC
TRBD1 | TRBJ2-2 | TRBV20-1 | - | CSARDDGQGTGELFF | TGCAGTGCTAGAGACGACGGACAGGGGACCGGGGAGCTGTTTTTT
TRBD2 | TRBJ2-1 | TRBV27 | - | CASSLLASGTYNEQFF | TGTGCCAGCAGTTTACTCGCTAGCGGGACCTACAATGAGCAGTTTTTC
TRBD2 | TRBJ2-7 | TRBV20-1 | - | CSARGEGTLSSDEQYF | TGCAGTGCTAGAGGGGAGGGGACGTTGAGCTCCGACGAGCAGTACTTC
- | TRBJ2-2 | TRBV3-1 | - | CASSHPRRGNTGELFF | TGTGCCAGCAGCCACCCAAGGCGGGGGAACACCGGGGAGCTGTTTTTT
- | TRBJ2-5 | TRBV7-2 | - | CASGRGSVETQYF | TGTGCCAGCGGAAGGGGGTCGGTGGAGACCCAGTACTTC
TRBD2 | TRBJ2-3 | TRBV4-1 | few | CASSQSPGLAVYTQYF | TGCGCCAGCAGCCAGTCTCCGGGACTAGCGGTGTATACGCAGTATTTT
- | TRBJ1-1 | TRBV27 | - | CASMRGNTEAFF | TGTGCCAGCATGCGGGGGAACACTGAAGCTTTCTTT
- | TRBJ1-4 | TRBV15 | - | CATSIRVYEKLFF | TGTGCCACCAGTATCCGGGTTTATGAAAAACTGTTTTTT
- | TRBJ2-5 | TRBV9 | - | CASSVVSSYGGTQYF | TGTGCCAGCAGCGTAGTGAGTTCGTATGGAGGGACCCAGTACTTC